This TCR beta chain was captured in a study of shared clonotypes between healthy human individuals. Naive CD8 cells were CD45RO-negative, positively selected for CCR7, excluding terminally differentiated effector memory CD45RA+ cells. Concerning this clone itself: The antigen is undetermined.

Study-wide points: Clonotype sharing across donors was expected to vary with sequencing depth. Generally, naive subsets (rather than memory subsets) showed larger estimated richness.

This table comes from immunoSEQ multiplex PCR, and its TCRdb copy is limited to in-frame clones, with some not included. The data show under 850,000 clones, around 93% seen once. This TCR was sampled from a man aged 25 to 40 in good health. Input material: naive CD8+ T cells sorted from blood.

The chain's CDR3 is CASSQTGTSGILYEQYF. The CDR3 bases are TGCGCCAGCAGTCAGACCGGGACTAGCGGGATCTTATACGAGCAGTACTTC. The chain links TRBV23-1 to TRBJ2-7, with 13 bases aligning to TRBD2. TRBV23-1 is classed as an ORF, of uncertain function. The CDR3 spans 17 residues. Losses at the gene ends were 3 bases for V and 4 bases for J; bases not matched to a gene: 9.